The rows below give T cell receptor beta chains drawn from one sample of a study of naive and memory T cell subsets. TCRdb re-called the UMI-ligation and nested PCR reads with MiXCR, one entry per CDR3 protein. The profile shows around 160,000 distinct CDR3 sequences, roughly 22% of them singletons. Sequencing used naive CD4+ T cells from blood. The origin of the receptors is a human donor in good health. The conserved cysteine and the conserved F or W are not part of the CDR3 here.

TRBV12-3/TRBV12-4	TRBJ1-5	ASSLALGDVQPQH
TRBV9	TRBJ2-1	ASSVDPGRASEQF
TRBV12-3/TRBV12-4	TRBJ2-2	ASRGVLGGELF
TRBV29-1	TRBJ2-5	SVERAGETQY
TRBV29-1	TRBJ2-5	SVGPGLAETQY
TRBV6-1	TRBJ2-6	ASLDRGTSGANVLT
TRBV10-2	TRBJ2-4	ASGQGGTRLVKNIQY
TRBV6-2/TRBV6-3	TRBJ1-5	ASSYGTGGSQPQH
TRBV3-1	TRBJ1-2	ASSQVVRSSDGYT
TRBV4-2	TRBJ2-3	ASSQREPQGDTQY
TRBV12-3/TRBV12-4	TRBJ2-1	ASSSVPGTGRNNEQF
TRBV20-1	TRBJ2-1	SAQVTGIAYNEQF
TRBV25-1	TRBJ2-6	ASSETGGPGANVLT
TRBV25-1	TRBJ2-1	ASSDRLRYNEQF
TRBV18	TRBJ2-7	ASSPSTQIQGEQY
TRBV12-3/TRBV12-4	TRBJ1-1	ASSRVLNTEAF
TRBV12-3/TRBV12-4	TRBJ2-1	ASSFSREAYNEQF
TRBV5-1	TRBJ2-7	ASSLAIGTRGTYEQY
TRBV7-2	TRBJ2-7	ASSLTGTGDYEQY
TRBV6-2/TRBV6-3	TRBJ2-1	ASSQLAGGVDEQF
TRBV12-3/TRBV12-4	TRBJ2-4	ASSLDGLAKNIQY
TRBV3-1	TRBJ2-7	ASSRPGTGLGSSEQY
TRBV28	TRBJ2-4	ASSEGLAGNIQY
TRBV11-3	TRBJ2-3	ASSPGTSGSTDTQY
TRBV5-1	TRBJ2-3	ASSFRDLSTDTQY
TRBV28	TRBJ1-6	ASRQGNSPLH
TRBV6-5	TRBJ1-4	ASSYSTTGEKLF
TRBV6-1	TRBJ2-3	ASSERQGIDTDTQY
TRBV7-9	TRBJ2-1	ASNPAGRSYNEQF
TRBV28	TRBJ2-5	ASSLWTRGQIQETQY
TRBV27	TRBJ2-4	ASSLFVGLAKNIQY
TRBV20-1	TRBJ2-5	SAWWGTQETQY
TRBV28	TRBJ1-2	ASSLLVGYGYT
TRBV5-4	TRBJ2-3	ASNSGGYGLDTQY
TRBV9	TRBJ2-7	ASSLEGTGAYEQY
TRBV12-3/TRBV12-4	TRBJ2-5	ASSSTEPETQY
TRBV27	TRBJ2-1	AAGGLAAYNEQF
TRBV14	TRBJ2-7	ASSPTGPQTYEQY
TRBV20-1	TRBJ1-3	SAPWAGLSGNTIY
TRBV29-1	TRBJ2-1	SVETSGRNEQF
TRBV9	TRBJ2-1	ASSVGSSLGNEQF
TRBV28	TRBJ1-6	ASSLRQGFGNSPLH